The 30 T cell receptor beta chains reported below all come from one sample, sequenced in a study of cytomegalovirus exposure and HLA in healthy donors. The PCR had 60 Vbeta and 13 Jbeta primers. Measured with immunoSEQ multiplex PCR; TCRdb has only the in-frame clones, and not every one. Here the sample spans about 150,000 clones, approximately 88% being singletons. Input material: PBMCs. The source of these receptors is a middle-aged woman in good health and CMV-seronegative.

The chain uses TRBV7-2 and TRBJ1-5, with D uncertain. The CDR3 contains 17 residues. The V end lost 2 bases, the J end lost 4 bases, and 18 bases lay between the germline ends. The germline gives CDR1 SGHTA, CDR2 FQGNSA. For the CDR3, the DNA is TGTGCCAGCAGCTTACGCGAGGGCGGCAGAGGGAATCAGCCCCAGCATTTT. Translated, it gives CASSLREGGRGNQPQHF. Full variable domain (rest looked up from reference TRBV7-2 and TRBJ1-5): GAGVSQSPSNKVTEKGKDVELRCDPISGHTALYWYRQSLGQGLEFLIYFQGNSAPDKSGLPSDRFSAERTGGSVSTLTIQRTQQEDSAVYLCASSLREGGRGNQPQHFGDGTRLSIL.

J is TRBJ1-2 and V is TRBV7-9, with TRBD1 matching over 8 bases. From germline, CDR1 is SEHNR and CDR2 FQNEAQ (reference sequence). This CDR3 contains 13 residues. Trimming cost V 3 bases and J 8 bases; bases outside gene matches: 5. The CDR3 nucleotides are TGTGCCAGCAGCTTTGGACAGGGAAACGGCTACACCTTC. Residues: CASSFGQGNGYTF.

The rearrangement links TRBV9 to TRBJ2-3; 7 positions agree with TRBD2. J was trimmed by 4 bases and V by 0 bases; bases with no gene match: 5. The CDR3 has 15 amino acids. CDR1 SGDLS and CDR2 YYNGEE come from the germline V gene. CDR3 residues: CASSVDLGRADTQYF. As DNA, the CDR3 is TGTGCCAGCAGCGTAGACTTAGGGAGGGCAGATACGCAGTATTTT.

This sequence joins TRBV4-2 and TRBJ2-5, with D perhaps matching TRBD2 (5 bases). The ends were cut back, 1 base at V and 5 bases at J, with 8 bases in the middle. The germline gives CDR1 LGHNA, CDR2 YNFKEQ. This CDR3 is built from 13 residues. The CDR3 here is CASSQGERETQYF. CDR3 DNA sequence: TGTGCCAGCAGCCAAGGTGAGCGGGAGACCCAGTACTTC.

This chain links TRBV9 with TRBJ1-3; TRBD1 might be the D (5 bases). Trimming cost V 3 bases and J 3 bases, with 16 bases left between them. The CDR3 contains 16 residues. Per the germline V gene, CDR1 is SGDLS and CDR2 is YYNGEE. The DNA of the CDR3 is TGTGCCAGCAGCGCCGACGATGGGGGGGATGGAAACACCATATATTTT. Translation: CASSADDGGDGNTIYF.

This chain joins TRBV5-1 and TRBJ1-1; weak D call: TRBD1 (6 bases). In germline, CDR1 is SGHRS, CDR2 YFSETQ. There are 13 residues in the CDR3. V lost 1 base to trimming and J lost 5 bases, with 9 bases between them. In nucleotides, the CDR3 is TGCGCCAGCAGCTTGATAGGGGGAACTGAAGCTTTCTTT. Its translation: CASSLIGGTEAFF.

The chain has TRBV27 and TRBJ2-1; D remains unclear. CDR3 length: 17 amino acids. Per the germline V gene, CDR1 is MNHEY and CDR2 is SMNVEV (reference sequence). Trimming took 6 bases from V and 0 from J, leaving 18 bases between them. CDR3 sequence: CASRPATRSDSYNEQFF. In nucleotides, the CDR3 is TGTGCCAGCAGGCCAGCTACGAGGTCCGACTCCTACAATGAGCAGTTCTTC.

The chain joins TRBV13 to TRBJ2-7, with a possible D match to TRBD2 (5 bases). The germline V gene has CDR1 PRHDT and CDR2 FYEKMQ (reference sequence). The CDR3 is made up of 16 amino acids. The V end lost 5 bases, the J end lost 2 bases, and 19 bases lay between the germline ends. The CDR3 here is CASSQTRLLQTYEQYF. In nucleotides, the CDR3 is TGTGCCAGCAGCCAGACCCGACTACTCCAGACCTACGAGCAGTACTTC.

CDR3 nucleotide sequence: TGTGCCAGCAGCTTCCGCGGGACAGGGCTAGACGGGGAGCTGTTTTTT. It encodes CASSFRGTGLDGELFF. The chain carries TRBV7-8 and TRBJ2-2; 9 bases line up with TRBD1. This CDR3 contains 16 residues. Trimming cost V 3 bases and J 7 bases; bases outside gene matches: 9. The germline CDR1 and CDR2 sequences are SGHVS and FQNEAQ.

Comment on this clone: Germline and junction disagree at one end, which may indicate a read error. The CDR3 protein is CSSTRTSGYNEQFF. The CDR3 bases are TGTTCCAGCACCAGGACTAGCGGGTACAATGAGCAGTTCTTC. The chain carries TRBV7-9 and TRBJ2-1; 11 bases line up with TRBD2. This CDR3 is 14 amino acids long. Per the germline V gene, CDR1 is SEHNR and CDR2 is FQNEAQ (reference sequence).

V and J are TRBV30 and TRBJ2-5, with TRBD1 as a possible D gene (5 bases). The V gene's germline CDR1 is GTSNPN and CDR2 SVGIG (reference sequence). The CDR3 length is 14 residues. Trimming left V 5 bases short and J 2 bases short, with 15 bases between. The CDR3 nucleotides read TGTGCCTGGGCAGGGCCATCGAGACAAGAGACCCAGTACTTC. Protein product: CAWAGPSRQETQYF.

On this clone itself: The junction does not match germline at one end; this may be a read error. CDR3 residues: CSSSLGAPYEQYF. The CDR3 nucleotides read TGTTCCAGCAGCCTAGGGGCACCTTACGAGCAGTACTTC. The chain uses TRBV7-9 and TRBJ2-7; tentatively, D is TRBD1 (5 bases). The CDR3 length is 13 residues. Germline loops: CDR1 SEHNR, CDR2 FQNEAQ (reference sequence).

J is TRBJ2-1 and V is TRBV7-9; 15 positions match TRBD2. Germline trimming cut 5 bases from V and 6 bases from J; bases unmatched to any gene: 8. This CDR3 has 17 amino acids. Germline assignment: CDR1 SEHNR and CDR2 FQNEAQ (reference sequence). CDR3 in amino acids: CASSRPGLAGGPNEQFF. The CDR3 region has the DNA TGTGCCAGCAGCCGACCGGGACTAGCGGGAGGACCCAATGAGCAGTTCTTC.

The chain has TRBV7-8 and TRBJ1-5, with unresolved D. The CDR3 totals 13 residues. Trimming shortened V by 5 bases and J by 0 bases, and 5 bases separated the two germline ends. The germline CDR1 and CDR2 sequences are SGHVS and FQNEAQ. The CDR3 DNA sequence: TGTGCCAGCAGCCCTTATAGCAATCAGCCCCAGCATTTT. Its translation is CASSPYSNQPQHF.

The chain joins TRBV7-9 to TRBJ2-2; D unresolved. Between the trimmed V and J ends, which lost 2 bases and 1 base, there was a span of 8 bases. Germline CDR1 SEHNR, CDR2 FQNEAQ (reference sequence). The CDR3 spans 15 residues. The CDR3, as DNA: TGTGCCAGCAGCTTAAGGAGTCAGAACACCGGGGAGCTGTTTTTT. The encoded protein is CASSLRSQNTGELFF.

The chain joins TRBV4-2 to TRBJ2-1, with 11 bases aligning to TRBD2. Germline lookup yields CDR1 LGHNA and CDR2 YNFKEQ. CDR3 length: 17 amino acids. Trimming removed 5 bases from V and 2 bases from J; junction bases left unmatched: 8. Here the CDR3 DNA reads TGTGCCAGCAGCGCCACCGGGACTAGCGGTCCCTACAATGAGCAGTTCTTC. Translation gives CASSATGTSGPYNEQFF.

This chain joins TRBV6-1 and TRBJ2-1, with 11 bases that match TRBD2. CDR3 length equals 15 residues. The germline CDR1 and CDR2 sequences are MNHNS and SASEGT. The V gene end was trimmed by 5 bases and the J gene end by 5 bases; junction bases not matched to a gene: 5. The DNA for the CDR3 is TGTGCCAGCAGTCCCGGGACTAGCGGTAACAATGAGCAGTTCTTC. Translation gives CASSPGTSGNNEQFF.

CDR3 nucleotides: TGCAGCGTTGTTGCCGGACAGGGGTTCTACGAGCAGTACTTC. Protein product: CSVVAGQGFYEQYF. V usage is TRBV29-1 and J usage is TRBJ2-5; 9 bases agree with TRBD1. Judging by the DNA end, TRBJ2-7 fits better; the J call may be wrong. This CDR3 region has 14 residues. Germline CDR1 is SQVTM and CDR2 is ANQGSEA.

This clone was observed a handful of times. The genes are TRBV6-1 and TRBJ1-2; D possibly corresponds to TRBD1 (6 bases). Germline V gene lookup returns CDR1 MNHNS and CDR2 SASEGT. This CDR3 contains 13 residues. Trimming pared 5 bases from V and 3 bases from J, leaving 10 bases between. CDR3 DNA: TGTGCCAGCAGTCCACAGGGTCACTATGGCTACACCTTC. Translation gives CASSPQGHYGYTF.

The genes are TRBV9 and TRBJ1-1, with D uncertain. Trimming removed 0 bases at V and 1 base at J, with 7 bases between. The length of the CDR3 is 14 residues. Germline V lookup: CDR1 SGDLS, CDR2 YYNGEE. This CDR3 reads CASSVESGNTEAFF. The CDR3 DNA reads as TGTGCCAGCAGCGTAGAGTCAGGGAACACTGAAGCTTTCTTT.

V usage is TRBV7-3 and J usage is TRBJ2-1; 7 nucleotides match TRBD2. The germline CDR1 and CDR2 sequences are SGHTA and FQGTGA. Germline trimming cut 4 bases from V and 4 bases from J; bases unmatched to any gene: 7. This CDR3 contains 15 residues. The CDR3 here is CASSSGASGYNEQFF. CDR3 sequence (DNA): TGTGCCAGCAGCTCTGGGGCTAGCGGATACAATGAGCAGTTCTTC.

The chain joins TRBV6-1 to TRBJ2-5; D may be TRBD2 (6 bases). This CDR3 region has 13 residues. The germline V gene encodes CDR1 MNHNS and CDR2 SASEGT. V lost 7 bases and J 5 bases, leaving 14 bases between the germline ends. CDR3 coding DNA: TGTGCCAGCACCTCGACTAGTTATGAGACCCAGTACTTC. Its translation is CASTSTSYETQYF.

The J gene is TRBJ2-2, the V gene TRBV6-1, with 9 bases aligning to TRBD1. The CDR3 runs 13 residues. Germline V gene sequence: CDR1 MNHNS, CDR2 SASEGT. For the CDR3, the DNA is TGTGCAGGGACAGGGCTGAACACCGGGGAGCTGTTTTTT. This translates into CAGTGLNTGELFF.

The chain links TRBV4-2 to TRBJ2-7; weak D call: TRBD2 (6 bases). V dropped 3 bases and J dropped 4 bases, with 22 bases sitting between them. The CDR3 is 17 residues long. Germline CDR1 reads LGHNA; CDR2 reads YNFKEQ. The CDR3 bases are TGTGCCAGCAGCCAGAATGGAGGAGGGCCTAAACAATACGAGCAGTACTTC. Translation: CASSQNGGGPKQYEQYF.

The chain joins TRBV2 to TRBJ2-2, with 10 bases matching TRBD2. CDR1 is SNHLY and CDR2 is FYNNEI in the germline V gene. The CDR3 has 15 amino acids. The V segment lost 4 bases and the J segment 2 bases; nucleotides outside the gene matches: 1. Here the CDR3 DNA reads TGTGCCAGCAGTGGGACTAGCGGCAACACCGGGGAGCTGTTTTTT. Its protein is CASSGTSGNTGELFF.

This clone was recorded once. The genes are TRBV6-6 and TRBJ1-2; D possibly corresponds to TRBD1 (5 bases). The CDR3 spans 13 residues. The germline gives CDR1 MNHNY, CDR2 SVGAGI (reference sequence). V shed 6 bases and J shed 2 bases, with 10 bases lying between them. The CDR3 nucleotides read TGTGCCAGCAGCCCACAGGAGAACTATGGCTACACCTTC. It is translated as CASSPQENYGYTF.

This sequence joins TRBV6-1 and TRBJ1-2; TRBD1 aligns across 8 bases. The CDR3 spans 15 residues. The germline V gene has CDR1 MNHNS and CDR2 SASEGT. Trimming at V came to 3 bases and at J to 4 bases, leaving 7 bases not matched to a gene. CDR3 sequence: CASSDFGTGSYGYTF. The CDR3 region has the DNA TGTGCCAGCAGTGACTTCGGGACAGGCTCCTATGGCTACACCTTC.

The CDR3 coding sequence is TGTGCCAGCAGCTTGGCCTACAGGGGCTCCTACGAGCAGTACTTC. It yields the protein CASSLAYRGSYEQYF. The V call is TRBV5-6, the J call TRBJ2-7, with 7 positions matching TRBD1. The CDR3 is 15 residues long. V lost 0 bases to trimming and J lost 0 bases; unmatched junction nucleotides: 3. Per the germline V gene, CDR1 is SGHDT and CDR2 is YYEEEE. Supplemented by reference TRBV5-6 and TRBJ2-7, the full variable domain reads DAGVTQSPTHLIKTRGQQVTLRCSPKSGHDTVSWYQQALGQGPQFIFQYYEEEERQRGNFPDRFSGHQFPNYSSELNVNALLLGDSALYLCASSLAYRGSYEQYFGPGTRLTVT.

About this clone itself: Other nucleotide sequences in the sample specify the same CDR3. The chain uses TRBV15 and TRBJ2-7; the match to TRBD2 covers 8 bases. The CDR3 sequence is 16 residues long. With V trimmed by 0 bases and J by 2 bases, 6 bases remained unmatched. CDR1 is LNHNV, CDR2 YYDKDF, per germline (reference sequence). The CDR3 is CATSRDLTSGTYEQYF. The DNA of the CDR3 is TGTGCCACCAGCAGAGATCTAACTAGCGGAACCTACGAGCAGTACTTC. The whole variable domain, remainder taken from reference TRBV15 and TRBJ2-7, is DAMVIQNPRYQVTQFGKPVTLSCSQTLNHNVMYWYQQKSSQAPKLLFHYYDKDFNNEADTPDNFQSRRPNTSFCFLDIRSPGLGDTAMYLCATSRDLTSGTYEQYFGPGTRLTVT.

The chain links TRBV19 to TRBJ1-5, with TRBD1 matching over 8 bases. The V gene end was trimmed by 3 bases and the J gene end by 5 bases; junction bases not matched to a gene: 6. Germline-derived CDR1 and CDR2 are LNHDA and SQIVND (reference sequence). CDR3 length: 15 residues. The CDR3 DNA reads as TGTGCCAGTAGTATGACGTACAGGGGGTATCAGCCCCAGCATTTT. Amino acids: CASSMTYRGYQPQHF.